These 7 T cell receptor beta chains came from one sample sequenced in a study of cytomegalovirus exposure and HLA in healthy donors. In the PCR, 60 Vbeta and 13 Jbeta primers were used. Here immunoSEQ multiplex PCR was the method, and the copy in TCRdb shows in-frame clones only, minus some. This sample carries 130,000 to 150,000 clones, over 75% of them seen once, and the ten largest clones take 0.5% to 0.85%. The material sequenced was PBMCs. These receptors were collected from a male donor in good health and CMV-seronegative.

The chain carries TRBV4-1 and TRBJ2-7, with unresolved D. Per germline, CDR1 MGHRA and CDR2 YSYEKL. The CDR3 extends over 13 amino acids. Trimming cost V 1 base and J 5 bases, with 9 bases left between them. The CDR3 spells CASSQVSLNEQYF. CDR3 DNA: TGCGCCAGCAGCCAAGTGTCACTGAACGAGCAGTACTTC.

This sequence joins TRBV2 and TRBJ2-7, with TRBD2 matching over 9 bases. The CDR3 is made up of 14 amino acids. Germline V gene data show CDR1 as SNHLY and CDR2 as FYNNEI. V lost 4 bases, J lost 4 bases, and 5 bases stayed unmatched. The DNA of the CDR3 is TGTGCCAGCAGTGTCGCGGGGGGGCGTTACGAGCAGTACTTC. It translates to CASSVAGGRYEQYF.

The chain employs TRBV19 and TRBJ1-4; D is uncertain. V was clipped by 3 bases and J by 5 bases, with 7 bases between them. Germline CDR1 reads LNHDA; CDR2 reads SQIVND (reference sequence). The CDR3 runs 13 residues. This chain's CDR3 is CASSISGNEKLFF. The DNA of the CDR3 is TGTGCCAGTAGTATTTCCGGGAATGAAAAACTGTTTTTT.

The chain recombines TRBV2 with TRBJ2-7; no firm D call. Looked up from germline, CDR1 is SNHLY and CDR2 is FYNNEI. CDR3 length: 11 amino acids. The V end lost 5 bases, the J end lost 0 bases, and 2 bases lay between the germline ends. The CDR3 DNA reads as TGTGCCAGCAGTCTCTCCTACGAGCAGTACTTC. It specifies CASSLSYEQYF.

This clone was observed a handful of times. The CDR3 region has the DNA TGTGCCAGCAGCTTAGTAGGGAGTAACACCATATATTTT. It encodes CASSLVGSNTIYF. The chain is built from TRBV7-2 and TRBJ1-3; D uncertain. The V gene lost 1 base and the J gene lost 7 bases, with 8 bases spanning the gap. Germline loops: CDR1 SGHTA, CDR2 FQGNSA. This CDR3 has 13 residues. The full variable domain, in which reference TRBV7-2 and TRBJ1-3 provide the parts outside the CDR3, is GAGVSQSPSNKVTEKGKDVELRCDPISGHTALYWYRQSLGQGLEFLIYFQGNSAPDKSGLPSDRFSAERTGGSVSTLTIQRTQQEDSAVYLCASSLVGSNTIYFGEGSWLTVV.

CDR3 DNA sequence: TGTGCCAGTCTTAAACCGGGACTGGCGTTAACTGAGCAGTTCTTC. Its protein is CASLKPGLALTEQFF. The rearrangement uses TRBV2 and TRBJ2-1; weak D call: TRBD2 (6 bases). The V gene's germline CDR1 is SNHLY and CDR2 FYNNEI. The CDR3 runs 15 residues. V was cut by 9 bases and J by 9 bases, with 24 bases left in between.

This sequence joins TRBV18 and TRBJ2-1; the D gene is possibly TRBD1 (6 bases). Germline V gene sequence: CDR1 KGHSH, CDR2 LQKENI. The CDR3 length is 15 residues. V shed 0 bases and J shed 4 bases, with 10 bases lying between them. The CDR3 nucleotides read TGTGCCAGCTCACCACCGAGTCAGGGGTACAATGAGCAGTTCTTC. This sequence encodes CASSPPSQGYNEQFF.